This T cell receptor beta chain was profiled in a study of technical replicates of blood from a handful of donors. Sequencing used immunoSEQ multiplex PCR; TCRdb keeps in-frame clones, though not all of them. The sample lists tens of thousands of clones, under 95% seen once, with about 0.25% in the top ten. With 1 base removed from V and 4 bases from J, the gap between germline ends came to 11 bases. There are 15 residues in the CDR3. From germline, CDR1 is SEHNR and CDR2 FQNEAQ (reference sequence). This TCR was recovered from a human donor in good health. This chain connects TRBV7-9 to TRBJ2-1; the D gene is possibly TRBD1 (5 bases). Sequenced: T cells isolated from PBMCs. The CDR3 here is CASSLVSRVYNEQFF. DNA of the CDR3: TGTGCCAGCAGCTTAGTTAGCAGGGTATACAATGAGCAGTTCTTC.